These 8 T cell receptor beta chains were all obtained from the same sample, sequenced in a study of cytomegalovirus exposure and HLA in healthy donors. Vbeta (60) and Jbeta (13) primers were used in the PCR. Sequenced by immunoSEQ multiplex PCR; TCRdb stores in-frame clones only, minus some. The repertoire consists of under 35,000 clones, with around two thirds occurring once and the leading ten covering 20% to 25%. Specimen: PBMCs. The receptors derive from a man between 50 and 59 years old in good health and CMV-seropositive.

The sample holds one count of this clone. This chain links TRBV27 with TRBJ1-1; D not resolved. The CDR3 has 13 amino acids. V lost 3 bases, J lost 3 bases, and 8 bases lay in between. Germline V gene data show CDR1 as MNHEY and CDR2 as SMNVEV (reference sequence). In DNA form, the CDR3 reads TGTGCCAGCAGTTTTAAACAGTACACTGAAGCTTTCTTT. Amino acids: CASSFKQYTEAFF.

The chain employs TRBV4-1 and TRBJ2-5, with 16 bases lining up with TRBD2. The J segment lost 5 bases and the V segment lost 1 base, leaving 10 bases of the junction unmatched. This CDR3 comprises 19 residues. In germline, CDR1 is MGHRA, CDR2 YSYEKL. The CDR3 nucleotides are TGCGCCAGCAGCCAAGGAGGGACTAGCGGGAGGGTATGGGGGGAGACCCAGTACTTC. Amino acids: CASSQGGTSGRVWGETQYF.

This sequence joins TRBV6-1 and TRBJ2-5, with TRBD2 as a possible D gene (7 bases). Trimming left V 7 bases short and J 2 bases short, with 14 bases between. From germline, CDR1 is MNHNS and CDR2 SASEGT. The CDR3 has 14 amino acids. CDR3 residues: CASNVRGGQETQYF. The CDR3 nucleotides are TGTGCCAGCAACGTTAGGGGGGGACAAGAGACCCAGTACTTC.

This clone was picked up one time. The chain employs TRBV7-9 and TRBJ2-4; TRBD2 might be the D (5 bases). CDR3 length: 15 residues. Germline assignment: CDR1 SEHNR and CDR2 FQNEAQ (reference sequence). The germline V and J ends were trimmed by 4 bases and 6 bases, with 16 bases remaining between them. In DNA, the CDR3 is TGTGCCAGCAGCTCCTCGGCGGGCCACCGAAACATTCAGTACTTC. Translating it yields CASSSSAGHRNIQYF.

This clone was detected only a few times. The chain links TRBV6-5 to TRBJ1-4; unclear D gene. There are 14 residues in the CDR3. The V and J ends lost 2 bases and 3 bases respectively, with 7 bases between them. Germline V gene data show CDR1 as MNHEY and CDR2 as SVGAGI. The CDR3 loop is CASSYAISNEKLFF. CDR3 in DNA: TGTGCCAGCAGTTACGCGATTTCTAATGAAAAACTGTTTTTT.

The V gene is TRBV28, the J gene TRBJ1-2, with D hard to call. This CDR3 contains 12 residues. V shed 3 bases and J shed 8 bases, with 10 bases lying between them. The germline gives CDR1 MDHEN, CDR2 SYDVKM. CDR3 DNA sequence: TGTGCCAGCAGTTTGGGCTCGTCCGGCTACACCTTC. This encodes CASSLGSSGYTF.

The chain has TRBV7-2 and TRBJ1-6; 8 nucleotides agree with TRBD1. CDR3 length: 15 amino acids. CDR1 SGHTA and CDR2 FQGNSA come from the germline V gene. Trimming cost V 3 bases and J 10 bases; bases outside gene matches: 8. CDR3 residues: CASSFRTGRESPLHF. In DNA form, the CDR3 reads TGTGCCAGCAGCTTCCGGACAGGGCGGGAATCACCCCTCCACTTT.

The V call is TRBV2, the J call TRBJ2-2, with D unresolved. This CDR3 has 11 residues. CDR1 and CDR2 from the germline V gene are SNHLY and FYNNEI. Trimming left V 4 bases short and J 6 bases short, with 3 bases between. CDR3: CASSAPGELFF. CDR3 bases: TGTGCCAGCAGTGCTCCCGGGGAGCTGTTTTTT.